These 24 T cell receptor beta chains share one sample of origin, sequenced in a study of control samples from healthy donors and cancer patients. The assay was immunoSEQ multiplex PCR, and TCRdb's table has in-frame clones only and misses some. Of about 150,000 clones in the sample, over 85% are singletons; the top ten hold roughly 5.5%. The sequenced sample was blood. The receptors were gathered from a man younger than 35 in good health.

The chain couples TRBV19 to TRBJ2-7; D ambiguous. The CDR3 has 14 amino acids. V was clipped by 0 bases and J by 2 bases, with 8 bases between them. CDR1 and CDR2 from the germline V gene are LNHDA and SQIVND (reference sequence). The CDR3 DNA follows: TGTGCCAGTAGTATAGATGACGCTACCTACGAGCAGTACTTC. It yields the protein CASSIDDATYEQYF. Supplemented by reference TRBV19 and TRBJ2-7, the full variable domain reads DGGITQSPKYLFRKEGQNVTLSCEQNLNHDAMYWYRQDPGQGLRLIYYSQIVNDFQKGDIAEGYSVSREKKESFPLTVTSAQKNPTAFYLCASSIDDATYEQYFGPGTRLTVT.

The genes are TRBV6-5 and TRBJ2-7; D is possibly TRBD1 (5 bases). The CDR3 sequence is 16 residues long. Germline V gene sequence: CDR1 MNHEY, CDR2 SVGAGI. Trimming shortened V by 2 bases and J by 2 bases, and 16 bases separated the two germline ends. Written as DNA, the CDR3 is TGTGCCAGCAGTTACCATCTAGTTCAGGGTACCTACGAGCAGTACTTC. Protein: CASSYHLVQGTYEQYF.

The chain combines TRBV5-1 with TRBJ2-7; 7 nucleotides line up with TRBD1. Germline V gene data show CDR1 as SGHRS and CDR2 as YFSETQ. The CDR3 length is 15 residues. V lost 6 bases to trimming and J lost 5 bases; unmatched junction nucleotides: 14. The CDR3 DNA follows: TGCGCCAGCAACCCGAGGGGGCCCCATGATCACGAGCAGTACTTC. This codes for CASNPRGPHDHEQYF.

The rearrangement joins TRBV27 to TRBJ1-1, with D uncertain. The CDR3 has 14 residues. Germline V gene lookup returns CDR1 MNHEY and CDR2 SMNVEV (reference sequence). V was shortened by 4 bases and J by 3 bases, with 12 bases between the two germline ends. The CDR3: CASSYPGRDTEAFF. The CDR3, as DNA: TGTGCCAGCAGTTACCCAGGCAGAGACACTGAAGCTTTCTTT.

This chain joins TRBV25-1 and TRBJ2-1, with 8 positions matching TRBD2. Germline values: CDR1 MGHDK, CDR2 SYGVNS. The CDR3 has 16 residues. Trimming cost V 6 bases and J 8 bases; bases outside gene matches: 15. The CDR3 loop reads CASSRMGSGALDEQFF. DNA for the CDR3: TGTGCCAGCAGCCGAATGGGTAGCGGGGCTTTGGATGAGCAGTTCTTC.

In its sample, this clone was seen once. This chain connects TRBV19 to TRBJ2-2; D is perhaps TRBD2 (6 bases). The germline CDR1 and CDR2 sequences are LNHDA and SQIVND (reference sequence). The CDR3 is 14 residues long. With 5 bases removed from V and 6 bases from J, the gap between germline ends came to 13 bases. CDR3 region: CASSPVTSSGELFF. CDR3 DNA sequence: TGTGCCAGTAGTCCTGTGACTAGTTCCGGGGAGCTGTTTTTT.

The rearrangement uses TRBV6-5 and TRBJ1-5; 9 bases map to TRBD1. This CDR3 is built from 15 residues. The V gene end was trimmed by 6 bases and the J gene end by 3 bases; junction bases not matched to a gene: 6. CDR1 is MNHEY, CDR2 SVGAGI, per germline. CDR3 DNA: TGTGCCAGCAGATGGGACAGGGTGAACAATCAGCCCCAGCATTTT. Amino acids: CASRWDRVNNQPQHF.

The chain joins TRBV19 to TRBJ1-3; no reliable D call. This CDR3 contains 18 residues. The germline gives CDR1 LNHDA, CDR2 SQIVND (reference sequence). V lost 4 bases and J lost 4, with 23 bases in between. This chain's CDR3 is CASSTTRPTDPSGNTIYF. CDR3 sequence (DNA): TGTGCCAGTAGTACAACCCGGCCAACAGACCCCTCGGGAAACACCATATATTTT.

The chain is built from TRBV15 and TRBJ2-7; D is uncertain. Germline CDR1 LNHNV, CDR2 YYDKDF (reference sequence). V lost 0 bases and J lost 10, with 13 bases in between. CDR3 length equals 13 residues. CDR3 bases: TGTGCCACCAGCAGAGAAAGGGTGGAAAAACAGTACTTC. Its protein product is CATSRERVEKQYF. Complete variable domain (other parts from reference TRBV15 and TRBJ2-7): DAMVIQNPRYQVTQFGKPVTLSCSQTLNHNVMYWYQQKSSQAPKLLFHYYDKDFNNEADTPDNFQSRRPNTSFCFLDIRSPGLGDTAMYLCATSRERVEKQYFGPGTRLTVT.

The rearrangement uses TRBV27 and TRBJ1-5; D is uncertain. Germline lookup yields CDR1 MNHEY and CDR2 SMNVEV (reference sequence). With 6 bases removed from V and 0 bases from J, the gap between germline ends came to 12 bases. The CDR3 contains 15 residues. CDR3 sequence (DNA): TGTGCCAGCAGCCGGGCAGAGTATAGCAATCAGCCCCAGCATTTT. Translated: CASSRAEYSNQPQHF.

V gene TRBV28 combines with J gene TRBJ1-2, with D possibly being TRBD1 (6 bases). The V and J ends lost 3 bases and 6 bases respectively, with 11 bases between them. In germline, CDR1 is MDHEN, CDR2 SYDVKM. This CDR3 has 13 amino acids. The CDR3: CASSLITGNGYTF. The CDR3 bases are TGTGCCAGCAGTTTGATAACAGGGAATGGCTACACCTTC.

The rearrangement joins TRBV7-8 to TRBJ1-4; possible D gene TRBD1, 5 bases. Germline-derived CDR1 and CDR2 are SGHVS and FQNEAQ. The germline V and J ends were trimmed by 5 bases and 6 bases, with 13 bases remaining between them. The CDR3 sequence is 14 residues long. The CDR3 DNA follows: TGTGCCAGCAGCGGCCTAGGGGTTGATGAAAAACTGTTTTTT. It translates to CASSGLGVDEKLFF.

J is TRBJ1-2 and V is TRBV6-5; tentative D call: TRBD1 (5 bases). Deletions cut 4 bases from V and 5 bases from J, with 14 bases between. CDR1 MNHEY and CDR2 SVGAGI come from the germline V gene. This CDR3 is built from 14 residues. CDR3 sequence reads: CASSSPGDGYGYTF. For the CDR3, the DNA is TGTGCCAGCAGTTCCCCGGGGGATGGATATGGCTACACCTTC.

The rearrangement uses TRBV14 and TRBJ1-1, with 7 bases matching TRBD1. V lost 6 bases to trimming and J lost 7 bases; unmatched junction nucleotides: 8. The CDR3 covers 13 residues. Germline V gene lookup returns CDR1 SGHDN and CDR2 FVKESK. The CDR3 spells CASSPTGYLEAFF. DNA of the CDR3: TGTGCCAGCAGTCCGACAGGGTACCTTGAAGCTTTCTTT.

The chain uses TRBV6-2 or TRBV6-3 and TRBJ2-2; perhaps TRBD1 as D (6 bases). Germline CDR1 MNHEY, CDR2 SVGEGT. V dropped 4 bases and J dropped 8 bases, with 11 bases sitting between them. This CDR3 contains 13 residues. CDR3 loop: CASSSIGTGELFF. CDR3 coding DNA: TGTGCCAGCAGTTCCATAGGGACAGGGGAGCTGTTTTTT.

The chain recombines TRBV4-3 with TRBJ2-1; 7 positions agree with TRBD1. CDR1 and CDR2 from the germline V gene are LGHNA and YSLEER. The CDR3 is made up of 15 amino acids. Trimming at V came to 4 bases and at J to 3 bases, leaving 6 bases not matched to a gene. In DNA form, the CDR3 reads TGCGCCAGCAGCCCCCGGGACAGTGACTACAATGAGCAGTTCTTC. Translation: CASSPRDSDYNEQFF.

This chain links TRBV29-1 with TRBJ2-5; 7 bases line up with TRBD2. The junction had 14 bases not matched to a gene; V was cut back by 2 bases and J by 5 bases. The CDR3 has 16 amino acids. CDR1 and CDR2 (germline): SQVTM, ANQGSEA. Here the CDR3 DNA reads TGCAGCGTTGAATTTATGCGGGCGGGGGAGGAGGAGACCCAGTACTTC. Its translation: CSVEFMRAGEEETQYF.

The rearrangement links TRBV29-1 to TRBJ2-4; possible D gene TRBD1, 6 bases. The CDR3 extends over 14 amino acids. Germline V gives CDR1 SQVTM, CDR2 ANQGSEA. V lost 6 bases to trimming and J lost 5 bases, with 17 bases between them. The CDR3 loop reads CSVYPLDSQNIQYF. CDR3 coding DNA: TGCAGCGTATATCCGTTGGACAGCCAAAACATTCAGTACTTC.

The rearrangement uses TRBV3-1 (or the pseudogene TRBV3-2) and TRBJ2-3; D may be TRBD2 (6 bases). Trimming pared 4 bases from V and 3 bases from J, leaving 17 bases between. The CDR3 contains 16 residues. Germline lookup yields CDR1 LGHDT and CDR2 YNNKEL (reference sequence). CDR3 region: CASSPWGGLGTDTQYF. CDR3 nucleotides: TGTGCCAGCAGCCCCTGGGGAGGTCTCGGAACAGATACGCAGTATTTT.

V and J are TRBV4-1 and TRBJ2-2; D ambiguous. CDR3 length: 13 residues. The germline V and J ends were trimmed by 1 base and 7 bases, with 7 bases remaining between them. Looked up from germline, CDR1 is MGHRA and CDR2 is YSYEKL. For the CDR3, the DNA is TGCGCCAGCAGCCAAGCTAGAGTCGGGGAGCTGTTTTTT. This sequence encodes CASSQARVGELFF.

The chain carries TRBV27 and TRBJ2-7; D uncertain. V was pared by 2 bases and J by 5 bases, with 10 bases between. This CDR3 is 13 amino acids long. From germline, CDR1 is MNHEY and CDR2 SMNVEV (reference sequence). CDR3 amino acids: CASSLRSTDEQYF. Written as DNA, the CDR3 is TGTGCCAGCAGTTTACGGTCTACGGACGAGCAGTACTTC.

The V and J genes are TRBV12-3 or TRBV12-4 and TRBJ2-3, with D unresolved. Between the trimmed V and J ends, which lost 4 bases and 2 bases, there was a span of 4 bases. The CDR3 runs to 12 residues. CDR3 sequence (DNA): TGTGCCAGCAGTTGGTACACAGATACGCAGTATTTT. This codes for CASSWYTDTQYF.

The chain is built from TRBV2 and TRBJ2-2, with a possible D match to TRBD2 (6 bases). CDR3 size: 13 residues. V was shortened by 6 bases and J by 5 bases, with 10 bases between the two germline ends. Germline V gives CDR1 SNHLY, CDR2 FYNNEI. The CDR3: CASSWGGTGELFF. CDR3 nucleotides: TGTGCCAGCAGCTGGGGAGGAACCGGGGAGCTGTTTTTT.

The chain carries TRBV5-1 and TRBJ1-4; 7 bases fit TRBD1. The CDR3 is made up of 14 amino acids. Unmatched junction bases numbered 6, after V lost 7 bases and J lost 3 bases. The germline gives CDR1 SGHRS, CDR2 YFSETQ. The CDR3 DNA reads as TGCGCCAGCCGGACACAGGGGTCTAATGAAAAACTGTTTTTT. It is translated as CASRTQGSNEKLFF.